Listed below are T cell receptor beta chains from one sample, sequenced in a study of cytomegalovirus exposure and HLA in healthy donors. Here immunoSEQ multiplex PCR was the method, and the copy in TCRdb shows in-frame clones only, minus some. The sample includes about 220,000 clones, just over 90% of them seen just once. Source material: PBMCs. Receptors were obtained from a woman aged 18-29 years in good health and CMV-seronegative. Each CDR3 is given with its conserved first and last residue. The D gene is left open where the match is weak. Rows may omit the clone size; those that give it use once, few, many or a size class.

>15|TRBV9|-|TRBJ2-6|-
TGTGCCAGCAGCCTGTACGGGGCTGGGGCCAACGTCCTGACTTTC
CASSLYGAGANVLTF
>13|TRBV19|-|TRBJ1-2|-
TGTGCCAGTATGACAGCTCTCAACTATGGCTACACCTTC
CASMTALNYGYTF
>14|TRBV7-9|TRBD2|TRBJ2-1|-
TGTGCCAGCAGCTCTACTAGCGGGGCCAATGAGCAGTTCTTC
CASSSTSGANEQFF
>14|TRBV18|-|TRBJ2-7|-
TGTGCCAGCTCACCACTCGGGAACTCCTACGAGCAGTACTTC
CASSPLGNSYEQYF
>15|TRBV7-6|TRBD2|TRBJ2-7|-
TGTGCCAGCAGCCCAACTTGGGACTATGGGAACGAGCAGTACTTC
CASSPTWDYGNEQYF
>14|TRBV11-2|TRBD2|TRBJ2-7|once
TGTGCCAGCAGCTTAGTTGGCGGGAGCTACGAGCAGTACTTC
CASSLVGGSYEQYF
>13|TRBV30|TRBD2|TRBJ2-1|-
TGTGCCTGGGCTAGCGGGAGGGTTGATGAGCAGTTCTTC
CAWASGRVDEQFF
>16|TRBV7-2|TRBD1|TRBJ2-5|-
TGTGCCAGCAGCTTGTCGGGGACAGGGGGTCTAGAGACCCAGTACTTC
CASSLSGTGGLETQYF
>15|TRBV19|TRBD2|TRBJ2-3|-
TGTGCCAGTAGTCCAAGACTAGCGGGAGGAGATACGCAGTATTTT
CASSPRLAGGDTQYF
>14|TRBV27|TRBD1|TRBJ2-2|-
TGTGCCAGCAGTTTCAGGGGGCCCACCGGGGAGCTGTTTTTT
CASSFRGPTGELFF
>16|TRBV25-1|TRBD1|TRBJ2-3|-
TGTGCCAGCAGTGTGAGACAGGGGATGGGGACAGATACGCAGTATTTT
CASSVRQGMGTDTQYF
>14|TRBV7-9|-|TRBJ1-1|few
TGTGCCAGCAGCTTATTGACAGGGAACACTGAAGCTTTCTTT
CASSLLTGNTEAFF
>15|TRBV4-1|TRBD2|TRBJ2-3|-
TGCGCCAGCAGCCAAGTAGCGGGAGTAGCTGATACGCAGTATTTT
CASSQVAGVADTQYF
>13|TRBV30|TRBD2|TRBJ2-7|-
TGTGCCTGGAGTCGAGGGAGGGAGGTCGAGCAGTACTTC
CAWSRGREVEQYF
>14|TRBV15|-|TRBJ1-4|-
TGTGCCACCGGGCAAGGGGGTACTAATGAAAAACTGTTTTTT
CATGQGGTNEKLFF
>12|TRBV10-3|-|TRBJ1-2|-
TGTGCCATCAGTGAAACGGTTAGAGGCTACACCTTC
CAISETVRGYTF
>13|TRBV27|-|TRBJ1-6|-
TGTGCCAGCAACGGACAGAATAATTCACCCCTCCACTTT
CASNGQNNSPLHF
>16|TRBV2|-|TRBJ1-1|-
TGTGCCAGCAGTGCTGCGGGGAGGGGGGACAACACTGAAGCTTTCTTT
CASSAAGRGDNTEAFF
>16|TRBV5-6|TRBD2|TRBJ2-1|-
TGTGCCAGCAGCCTAAACACTAGCGGGAGTCCGTATGAGCAGTTCTTC
CASSLNTSGSPYEQFF
>14|TRBV6-1|TRBD1|TRBJ2-7|-
TGTGCCAGCAGGGGGGACAGGGTTCCCTACGAGCAGTACTTC
CASRGDRVPYEQYF
>17|TRBV4-1|-|TRBJ2-1|-
TGCGCCAGCAGCCACCAATCATCCGAGATCTCCTACAATGAGCAGTTCTTC
CASSHQSSEISYNEQFF
>15|TRBV30|TRBD1|TRBJ1-2|-
TGTGCCTGGAGTGGGACAGGAATAATATTGTATGGCTACACCTTC
CAWSGTGIILYGYTF
>13|TRBV2|TRBD2|TRBJ2-4|-
TGTGCCAGCAGGACTAGCGGGAGTGACATTCAGTACTTC
CASRTSGSDIQYF
>13|TRBV6-1|TRBD2|TRBJ2-7|-
TGTGCCAGCAGTTATCGGGGGGTGTACGAGCAGTACTTC
CASSYRGVYEQYF
>17|TRBV12-5|-|TRBJ1-5|once
TGTCCCTCGGAGGCCAGGGAGGTCGGTCCGGGCAATCAGCCCCAGCATTTT
CPSEAREVGPGNQPQHF